This T cell receptor beta chain was identified in a study of blood T cells in healthy people across ages. The donors, all healthy, were Caucasians living in Russia, aged roughly 6 to 100. The CDR3 is 16 residues long. Germline CDR1 reads LNHNV; CDR2 reads YYDKDF (reference sequence). The V gene end was trimmed by 0 bases and the J gene end by 5 bases; junction bases not matched to a gene: 7. A sample-barcoded 5' primer and a J-beta primer mix were used in a second PCR of roughly 7 to 11 cycles. TCRdb passed the 5' RACE reads through MiXCR, listing each CDR3 protein once. The sample lists 1.2 million to 1.5 million distinct CDR3 sequences; 42% were seen once.

The TCR was taken from a woman aged 18-29 years in good health. The chain recombines TRBV15 with TRBJ2-7; 10 positions match TRBD2. Sequencing input: blood. CDR3: CATSRDLSGGADEQYF. The CDR3 nucleotides read TGTGCCACCAGCAGAGATCTCAGCGGGGGGGCCGACGAGCAGTACTTC. Full variable domain (rest looked up from reference TRBV15 and TRBJ2-7): DAMVIQNPRYQVTQFGKPVTLSCSQTLNHNVMYWYQQKSSQAPKLLFHYYDKDFNNEADTPDNFQSRRPNTSFCFLDIRSPGLGDTAMYLCATSRDLSGGADEQYFGPGTRLTVT.